This TCR beta chain originates from a study of siplizumab effects on memory and regulatory T cells. Findings of the study overall: There appeared to be greater diversity in naive T cells than in memory cells, and naive T cells seemed major contributors to the alloresponse. Sequences below about 10^-5 frequency were poorly captured, and few alloreactive clones mapped to unstimulated subsets. Assignment of a naive or memory phenotype failed for roughly 80-96% of the proliferating CD4+ or CD8+ clones.

Assays were performed on approximately 1.1 x 10^5 TCR templates per sample. Libraries were prepared by immunoSEQ multiplex PCR; TCRdb keeps only in-frame clonotypes and omits some of them. The sample has about 69,000 clones, around 90% seen once. The CDR3 runs to 16 residues. The V end lost 3 bases, the J end lost 0 bases, and 13 bases lay between the germline ends. Looked up from germline, CDR1 is KGHSY and CDR2 is FQNENV. With regard to this clone: Its antigen is unidentified.

Sample: Tregs sorted from blood. This chain links TRBV16 with TRBJ2-3; perhaps TRBD1 as D (6 bases). The TCR originated in a human donor in good health. CDR3 in amino acids: CASSQEGGSSTDTQYF. In nucleotides, the CDR3 is TGTGCCAGCAGCCAGGAAGGGGGATCGAGCACAGATACGCAGTATTTT.